These 12 T cell receptor beta chains originate from one sample sequenced in a study of blood T cell repertoires in COVID-19 (dated by TCRdb to about 2020). Receptor amplification or capture employed the immunoSEQ multiplex PCR assay. As stored in TCRdb, this immuneACCESS dataset retains in-frame rearrangements with V and J assigned. A fraction of the clones does not appear; measured against another copy, unresolved V genes explain less than half of the discrepancy, and the remainder lacks a known reason. The table for this sample lists almost 400,000 clones; roughly 86% of them were counted only once. The ten biggest clones cover about 2.1% of the sample. Sequencing used peripheral blood. The receptors derive from a woman in her sixties or seventies with COVID-19, enrolled during active disease.

The chain employs TRBV2 and TRBJ1-5, with 8 bases that match TRBD1. Germline V gene lookup returns CDR1 SNHLY and CDR2 FYNNEI. The CDR3 sequence is 15 residues long. The ends lost 1 base at V and 3 bases at J; junction bases unmatched: 2. The CDR3 DNA reads TGTGCCAGCAGTGAAGAGACAGGGGTCAATCAGCCCCAGCATTTT. Amino acids: CASSEETGVNQPQHF.

This clone was seen more than once but under ten times. The J gene is TRBJ1-4, the V gene TRBV7-9; D is possibly TRBD1 (5 bases). The V end was cut by 1 base, the J end by 6 bases, with 9 bases between. The germline gives CDR1 SEHNR, CDR2 FQNEAQ (reference sequence). This CDR3 spans 14 amino acids. The CDR3: CASSLVQVDEKLFF. The CDR3 bases are TGTGCCAGCAGCTTAGTACAGGTTGATGAAAAACTGTTTTTT.

The chain carries TRBV15 and TRBJ2-5; TRBD1 agrees at 7 bases. The ends lost 0 bases at V and 4 bases at J; junction bases unmatched: 5. Germline V gene sequence: CDR1 LNHNV, CDR2 YYDKDF (reference sequence). This CDR3 region has 15 residues. CDR3 nucleotide sequence: TGTGCCACCAGCAGAGATCAGGCAGGGGGAGAGACCCAGTACTTC. Protein product: CATSRDQAGGETQYF.

This clone was found a few times. J is TRBJ2-3 and V is TRBV7-2; maybe TRBD1 (6 bases). The CDR3 spans 16 residues. The V gene lost 5 bases and the J gene lost 3 bases, with 18 bases spanning the gap. Germline-derived CDR1 and CDR2 are SGHTA and FQGNSA. CDR3 protein: CASSRSGTLGTDTQYF. The CDR3 DNA follows: TGTGCCAGCAGCCGTTCCGGGACATTGGGAACAGATACGCAGTATTTT. The full variable domain, with the rest looked up from reference TRBV7-2 and TRBJ2-3, is GAGVSQSPSNKVTEKGKDVELRCDPISGHTALYWYRQSLGQGLEFLIYFQGNSAPDKSGLPSDRFSAERTGGSVSTLTIQRTQQEDSAVYLCASSRSGTLGTDTQYFGPGTRLTVL.

The sample holds a few counts of this clone. The chain links TRBV7-9 to TRBJ1-6; weak D call: TRBD1 (5 bases). V gave up 4 bases and J gave up 7 bases, with 23 bases separating them. Germline V gene data show CDR1 as SEHNR and CDR2 as FQNEAQ (reference sequence). The CDR3 loop spans 18 amino acids. Here the CDR3 reads CASSSLRRGGTGNSPLHF. Here the CDR3 DNA reads TGTGCCAGCAGCTCCCTTCGACGGGGGGGTACGGGCAATTCACCCCTCCACTTT.

The rearrangement uses TRBV4-1 and TRBJ2-4, with 8 bases matching TRBD1. Germline V lookup: CDR1 MGHRA, CDR2 YSYEKL. The V and J ends lost 2 bases and 12 bases, in that order; junction bases with no gene match: 12. CDR3 size: 15 residues. The chain's CDR3 is CASSQPTGEDLGQYF. The CDR3 DNA is TGCGCCAGCAGCCAACCGACAGGGGAGGACTTGGGTCAGTACTTC.

The chain combines TRBV2 with TRBJ2-1, with D perhaps matching TRBD2 (7 bases). The CDR3 runs to 15 residues. Germline CDR1 SNHLY, CDR2 FYNNEI. The V and J ends lost 6 bases and 1 base respectively, with 13 bases between them. The CDR3 reads CASRNGGRSYNEQFF. CDR3 in DNA: TGTGCCAGCAGAAACGGGGGGCGTTCCTACAATGAGCAGTTCTTC.

This rearrangement joins TRBV24-1 to TRBJ2-1, with 10 bases lining up with TRBD2. The CDR3 contains 18 residues. The V and J ends lost 5 bases and 5 bases, in that order; junction bases with no gene match: 14. Looked up from germline, CDR1 is KGHDR and CDR2 is SFDVKD. The CDR3 DNA reads as TGTGCCACCAGTGTTTCTGGGCTAGCGGGGGCCCTAGACAATGAGCAGTTCTTC. Translating it yields CATSVSGLAGALDNEQFF.

The V and J genes are TRBV10-3 and TRBJ2-7; possibly TRBD1 for D (6 bases). Trimming stripped 6 bases from V and 1 base from J, with 13 bases between. This CDR3 region has 14 residues. The germline CDR1 and CDR2 sequences are ENHRY and SYGVKD. CDR3: CAIRTDRLSYEQYF. CDR3 in DNA: TGTGCCATCAGAACGGACAGACTATCCTACGAGCAGTACTTC.

This clone appeared once. The V gene is TRBV5-1, the J gene TRBJ1-2; no firm D call. Per germline, CDR1 SGHRS and CDR2 YFSETQ. The CDR3 is 16 residues long. Trimming stripped 6 bases from V and 7 bases from J, with 25 bases between. The CDR3 sequence is CASTRGGSQLTSGYTF. As DNA, the CDR3 is TGCGCCAGCACCCGGGGAGGGAGCCAACTAACCAGTGGCTACACCTTC.

The chain has TRBV10-3 and TRBJ2-2; 7 positions agree with TRBD1. The junction had 4 bases not matched to a gene; V was cut back by 3 bases and J by 3 bases. CDR3 length: 15 amino acids. Per germline, CDR1 ENHRY and CDR2 SYGVKD. The CDR3 DNA reads TGTGCCATCAGTGAACAAGACAGGGACACCGGGGAGCTGTTTTTT. Translation: CAISEQDRDTGELFF.

CDR3 in amino acids: CASSPRTGGWDEAFF. CDR3 nucleotide sequence: TGTGCCAGCAGCCCACGGACAGGGGGCTGGGATGAAGCTTTCTTT. The genes are TRBV3-1 (or the pseudogene TRBV3-2) and TRBJ1-1; 11 bases match TRBD1. The CDR3 sequence is 15 residues long. V shed 4 bases, J shed 7 bases, and the junction held 8 bases outside the gene matches. Germline V gene lookup returns CDR1 LGHDT and CDR2 YNNKEL (reference sequence).